The 6 T cell receptor beta chains below all came from one sample that was sequenced in a study of T-cell memory formation after mild COVID-19. Via MiXCR, TCRdb re-called the 5' RACE reads, giving one row per CDR3 protein. The sample carries about 170,000 distinct CDR3 sequences, approximately 13% recorded once. The sample taken for sequencing was PBMCs or a T cell subset sorted from them (not recorded which). These TCRs come from a man between 18 and 35 years old who had mild COVID-19 (a few samples of this study predate the infection). Cell type and time point are not known.

The gene calls are TRBV7-2 and TRBJ1-5; no clear D gene. V was clipped by 3 bases and J by 3 bases, with 12 bases between them. The CDR3 totals 15 residues. In germline, CDR1 is SGHTA, CDR2 FQGNSA. CDR3 residues: CASSLIPEFNQPQHF. The CDR3 DNA reads TGTGCCAGCAGCTTGATCCCCGAGTTCAATCAGCCCCAGCATTTT.

A few counts support this clonotype. The chain couples TRBV7-2 to TRBJ2-7, with 7 bases that match TRBD2. The CDR3 covers 13 residues. J was trimmed by 3 bases and V by 4 bases; bases with no gene match: 3. Germline CDR1 and CDR2: SGHTA and FQGNSA. This chain's CDR3 is CASSSGLVYEQYV. The CDR3 DNA is TGTGCCAGCAGCTCCGGACTAGTCTACGAGCAGTACGTC.

The chain employs TRBV20-1 and TRBJ2-1, with D uncertain. Germline V lookup: CDR1 DFQATT, CDR2 SNEGSKA (reference sequence). The V and J ends lost 0 bases and 1 base respectively, with 10 bases between them. There are 15 residues in the CDR3. This chain's CDR3 is CSARDRRSSYNEQFF. DNA for the CDR3: TGCAGTGCTAGAGATCGGCGGTCATCCTACAATGAGCAGTTCTTC.

This clonotype was detected a few times. The chain links TRBV29-1 to TRBJ1-1; D is perhaps TRBD1 (5 bases). V dropped 6 bases and J dropped 3 bases, with 14 bases sitting between them. The CDR3 covers 13 residues. Per the germline V gene, CDR1 is SQVTM and CDR2 is ANQGSEA. The CDR3 region is CSVRGDLDTEAFF. Written as DNA, the CDR3 is TGCAGCGTACGAGGGGATCTGGACACTGAAGCTTTCTTT.

The V and J genes are TRBV20-1 and TRBJ1-2, with 8 positions matching TRBD1. This CDR3 is built from 13 residues. V was pared by 3 bases and J by 4 bases, with 4 bases of the junction left unmatched. The V gene's germline CDR1 is DFQATT and CDR2 SNEGSKA (reference sequence). CDR3 residues: CSASPDRGYGYTF. The CDR3 nucleotides are TGCAGTGCTAGCCCAGACAGGGGCTATGGCTACACCTTC.

The V and J genes are TRBV5-1 and TRBJ2-7, with 8 positions matching TRBD2. The V and J ends lost 4 bases and 0 bases, in that order; junction bases with no gene match: 3. This CDR3 has 14 amino acids. Germline V lookup: CDR1 SGHRS, CDR2 YFSETQ. CDR3 residues: CASSAGTSSYEQYF. In DNA, the CDR3 is TGCGCCAGCAGCGCTGGGACTAGCTCCTACGAGCAGTACTTC.